A selection of T cell receptor beta chains follows, all from one sample in a study of Graves' ophthalmopathy and Graves' hyperthyroidism. A single record per CDR3 protein comes from TCRdb applying MiXCR to the multiplex PCR reads. The sample has about 620,000 distinct CDR3 sequences; about 20% are singletons. The specimen sequenced was peripheral blood. The receptors here all came from a woman under 30 with stable Graves' hyperthyroidism. Some clones in this sample may be carry-over from other donors' samples. CDR3s include the opening cysteine and the closing phenylalanine or tryptophan. A D gene is named only where the DNA matches it firmly. Clone size is given for some rows only: seen once, a few or many times, or a class if the clone is expanded.

CDR3 protein: CAVGREGQETQYF; CDR3 DNA: TGTGCCGTTGGGCGGGAGGGCCAAGAGACCCAGTACTTC; D gene: TRBD2; clone size: many; J gene: TRBJ2-5; V gene: TRBV6-5
CDR3 protein: CASSLEWGFRQPQHF; CDR3 DNA: TGTGCCAGCAGTTTAGAATGGGGTTTTAGGCAGCCCCAGCATTTT; D gene: NA; clone size: NA; J gene: TRBJ1-5; V gene: TRBV12-3/TRBV12-4
CDR3 protein: CASSQWERGKQYF; CDR3 DNA: TGTGCCAGCAGCCAATGGGAAAGGGGGAAGCAGTACTTC; D gene: NA; clone size: NA; J gene: TRBJ2-7; V gene: TRBV7-3
CDR3 protein: CATSDSAGPSYEQYF; CDR3 DNA: TGTGCCACCAGTGATTCGGCAGGTCCCTCCTACGAGCAGTACTTC; D gene: NA; clone size: many; J gene: TRBJ2-7; V gene: TRBV24-1
CDR3 protein: CASRRTSGALWGSYEQYF; CDR3 DNA: TGTGCCAGCAGGCGGACTAGCGGGGCCCTTTGGGGCTCCTACGAGCAGTACTTC; D gene: TRBD2; clone size: many; J gene: TRBJ2-7; V gene: TRBV2
CDR3 protein: CASSQAWGYTF; CDR3 DNA: TGCGCCAGCAGCCAAGCTTGGGGCTACACCTTC; D gene: NA; clone size: many; J gene: TRBJ1-2; V gene: TRBV4-1
CDR3 protein: CASSITDRARTGYGYTF; CDR3 DNA: TGTGCCAGTAGTATAACGGACAGGGCTCGAACTGGCTATGGCTACACCTTC; D gene: TRBD1; clone size: many; J gene: TRBJ1-2; V gene: TRBV19
CDR3 protein: CASSQGGVKGETQYF; CDR3 DNA: TGCGCCAGCAGCCAAGGCGGGGTTAAGGGTGAGACCCAGTACTTC; D gene: NA; clone size: few; J gene: TRBJ2-5; V gene: TRBV4-1
CDR3 protein: CASRLNGQNTIYF; CDR3 DNA: TGTGCCAGCAGGCTCAATGGGCAAAACACCATATATTTT; D gene: NA; clone size: NA; J gene: TRBJ1-3; V gene: TRBV6-1
CDR3 protein: CASSQTGVETQYF; CDR3 DNA: TGCGCCAGCAGCCAAACAGGGGTAGAGACCCAGTACTTC; D gene: TRBD1; clone size: NA; J gene: TRBJ2-5; V gene: TRBV4-1
CDR3 protein: CASGTRDGYTF; CDR3 DNA: TGTGCCAGCGGGACTCGAGATGGCTACACCTTC; D gene: NA; clone size: NA; J gene: TRBJ1-2; V gene: TRBV19
CDR3 protein: CAISESNSGRREAFF; CDR3 DNA: TGTGCCATCAGTGAGTCGAATTCGGGACGGCGGGAAGCTTTCTTT; D gene: NA; clone size: many; J gene: TRBJ1-1; V gene: TRBV10-3
CDR3 protein: CALSATDREQNTIYF; CDR3 DNA: TGTGCCCTCAGCGCAACAGATCGAGAGCAAAACACCATATATTTT; D gene: NA; clone size: few; J gene: TRBJ1-3; V gene: TRBV10-3
CDR3 protein: CASSPAQGETQYF; CDR3 DNA: TGTGCCAGCAGCCCAGCACAAGGGGAGACCCAGTACTTC; D gene: NA; clone size: few; J gene: TRBJ2-5; V gene: TRBV11-2
CDR3 protein: CSAEDRQYEQYF; CDR3 DNA: TGCAGCGCTGAGGACAGGCAGTACGAGCAGTACTTC; D gene: TRBD1; clone size: many; J gene: TRBJ2-7; V gene: TRBV29-1
CDR3 protein: CAISERPPYEQYF; CDR3 DNA: TGTGCCATCAGTGAGCGGCCTCCCTACGAGCAGTACTTC; D gene: NA; clone size: NA; J gene: TRBJ2-7; V gene: TRBV10-3
CDR3 protein: CASSVESGTSTGELFF; CDR3 DNA: TGTGCCAGCAGCGTAGAAAGTGGGACTAGTACCGGGGAGCTGTTTTTT; D gene: TRBD2; clone size: few; J gene: TRBJ2-2; V gene: TRBV9
CDR3 protein: CASSFMTVNTGELFF; CDR3 DNA: TGCGCCAGCAGCTTTATGACAGTGAACACCGGGGAGCTGTTTTTT; D gene: NA; clone size: few; J gene: TRBJ2-2; V gene: TRBV5-1
CDR3 protein: CASSLVWAGAGEQYF; CDR3 DNA: TGTGCCAGCAGCTTAGTTTGGGCAGGGGCGGGGGAGCAGTACTTC; D gene: NA; clone size: many; J gene: TRBJ2-7; V gene: TRBV7-2
CDR3 protein: CSARQGELKAFF; CDR3 DNA: TGCAGTGCTAGACAGGGGGAGTTGAAAGCTTTCTTT; D gene: TRBD1; clone size: once; J gene: TRBJ1-1; V gene: TRBV20-1
CDR3 protein: CSASPPGHPYEQYF; CDR3 DNA: TGCAGTGCTAGCCCCCCGGGACACCCCTACGAGCAGTACTTC; D gene: NA; clone size: many; J gene: TRBJ2-7; V gene: TRBV20-1
CDR3 protein: CASSQDRDTYEQYF; CDR3 DNA: TGTGCCAGCAGCCAGGACAGAGATACCTACGAGCAGTACTTC; D gene: NA; clone size: many; J gene: TRBJ2-7; V gene: TRBV7-9
CDR3 protein: CASSVTGGHEQYF; CDR3 DNA: TGTGCCAGCAGCGTTACAGGGGGCCACGAGCAGTACTTC; D gene: TRBD1; clone size: many; J gene: TRBJ2-7; V gene: TRBV25-1
CDR3 protein: CASRDNGFRDEQYF; CDR3 DNA: TGTGCCAGCAGGGACAACGGGTTCCGGGACGAGCAGTACTTC; D gene: NA; clone size: many; J gene: TRBJ2-7; V gene: TRBV2
CDR3 protein: CASATSGIDEQYF; CDR3 DNA: TGTGCCAGCGCGACTAGCGGGATTGACGAGCAGTACTTC; D gene: TRBD2; clone size: many; J gene: TRBJ2-7; V gene: TRBV28
CDR3 protein: CASSIDRDVGNQPQHF; CDR3 DNA: TGTGCCAGCAGTATCGACAGGGACGTCGGCAATCAGCCCCAGCATTTT; D gene: TRBD1; clone size: many; J gene: TRBJ1-5; V gene: TRBV12-3/TRBV12-4
CDR3 protein: CASSLAQVAGELFF; CDR3 DNA: TGCGCCAGCAGCTTGGCACAGGTCGCCGGGGAGCTGTTTTTT; D gene: NA; clone size: many; J gene: TRBJ2-2; V gene: TRBV5-1
CDR3 protein: CASSEWAPPLDTEAFF; CDR3 DNA: TGTGCCAGCAGTGAATGGGCACCCCCTTTAGACACTGAAGCTTTCTTT; D gene: NA; clone size: many; J gene: TRBJ1-1; V gene: TRBV6-1
CDR3 protein: CASSLRTSGRGVYEQYF; CDR3 DNA: TGTGCCAGCAGTTTGCGGACTAGCGGGCGAGGGGTCTACGAGCAGTACTTC; D gene: TRBD2; clone size: many; J gene: TRBJ2-7; V gene: TRBV28
CDR3 protein: CASRGAGGTYEQYF; CDR3 DNA: TGTGCCAGCAGGGGAGCGGGAGGCACCTACGAGCAGTACTTC; D gene: TRBD2; clone size: many; J gene: TRBJ2-7; V gene: TRBV6-2/TRBV6-3
CDR3 protein: CASSYLAREQYF; CDR3 DNA: TGTGCCAGCAGCTATCTAGCGAGGGAGCAGTACTTC; D gene: NA; clone size: NA; J gene: TRBJ2-7; V gene: TRBV5-6
CDR3 protein: CASSEVGTGGGTNTEAFF; CDR3 DNA: TGTGCCAGCAGTGAAGTCGGGACAGGGGGCGGCACGAACACTGAAGCTTTCTTT; D gene: TRBD1; clone size: NA; J gene: TRBJ1-1; V gene: TRBV6-1
CDR3 protein: CASSLGQGRGTEAFF; CDR3 DNA: TGTGCCAGCAGCTTGGGGCAGGGCAGGGGGACTGAAGCTTTCTTT; D gene: TRBD1; clone size: many; J gene: TRBJ1-1; V gene: TRBV5-5
CDR3 protein: CASSLGGLGQETQYF; CDR3 DNA: TGTGCCAGCAGCTTAGGGGGGCTAGGGCAAGAGACCCAGTACTTC; D gene: NA; clone size: many; J gene: TRBJ2-5; V gene: TRBV7-2